The 9 T cell receptor beta chains listed next were all sequenced from one sample in a study of early T cells in non-severe SARS-CoV-2 infection. One entry per CDR3 protein results from TCRdb running MiXCR on the 5' RACE reads. The sample gives 38,000 or so distinct CDR3 sequences, 4.6% of which show up once; 16% is in the top ten. Sequencing used whole blood. These receptors all come from an adult who was a healthcare worker with PCR-confirmed SARS-CoV-2 infection or an uninfected control (not recorded which).

This clonotype was found many times. The chain employs TRBV6-1 and TRBJ1-2, with D possibly matching TRBD1 (6 bases). Trimming removed 9 bases from V and 4 bases from J, with 12 bases in between. Germline V CDR1 and CDR2: MNHNS, SASEGT. CDR3 length: 12 amino acids. The CDR3 region is CASTGTLYGYTF. As DNA, the CDR3 is TGTGCCAGTACAGGGACTCTCTATGGCTACACCTTC.

In this sample, this clonotype turned up many times. The chain combines TRBV29-1 with TRBJ1-1, with D perhaps TRBD1 (5 bases). The germline V gene has CDR1 SQVTM and CDR2 ANQGSEA. V lost 5 bases, J lost 4 bases, and 14 bases lay in between. The CDR3 contains 13 residues. The CDR3 spells CSVLGDAGTEAFF. The CDR3 DNA sequence: TGCAGCGTTTTGGGGGACGCAGGCACTGAAGCTTTCTTT.

This clonotype was recorded many times. V usage is TRBV6-5 and J usage is TRBJ1-2; D ambiguous. The germline V gene encodes CDR1 MNHEY and CDR2 SVGAGI. Trimming cost V 2 bases and J 6 bases, with 10 bases left between them. This CDR3 is 13 amino acids long. The CDR3 region has the DNA TGTGCCAGCAGTTACGATAGGGCCAATGGCTACACCTTC. Protein product: CASSYDRANGYTF.

This clonotype was recorded at least ten times. The rearrangement links TRBV11-2 to TRBJ2-6; D is unclear. The CDR3 has 14 residues. Germline V gives CDR1 SGHAT, CDR2 FQNNGV. Trimming pared 5 bases from V and 3 bases from J, leaving 8 bases between. The CDR3 protein is CASSLRSGANVLTF. For the CDR3, the DNA is TGTGCCAGCAGCCTGAGAAGTGGGGCCAACGTCCTGACTTTC.

This clonotype was detected a few times. This chain links TRBV5-4 with TRBJ1-2; the D gene is possibly TRBD1 (6 bases). Germline CDR1 and CDR2: SGHNT and YYREEE (reference sequence). V was pared by 7 bases and J by 4 bases, with 14 bases between. The CDR3 is 13 amino acids. CDR3 in amino acids: CASSSGVVYGYTF. The DNA for the CDR3 is TGTGCCAGCTCCTCAGGGGTCGTCTATGGCTACACCTTC.

This clonotype was recorded at least ten times. The chain joins TRBV5-1 to TRBJ2-7; 10 bases align to TRBD2. V trimming: 2 bases; J trimming: 3 bases; junction bases outside the gene matches: 2. The CDR3 is 14 amino acids. From germline, CDR1 is SGHRS and CDR2 YFSETQ. For the CDR3, the DNA is TGCGCCAGCAGCTTTGTAGCGGGGGGCTACGAGCAGTACTTC. Amino acid sequence: CASSFVAGGYEQYF.

The table lists this clonotype with many counts. The chain uses TRBV29-1 and TRBJ2-1, with TRBD1 matching 8 bases. The CDR3 sequence is 17 residues long. With 2 bases clipped from V and 6 bases from J, the junction kept 15 bases outside the gene matches. Germline CDR1 SQVTM, CDR2 ANQGSEA. The CDR3 nucleotides are TGCAGCGTTGAACTTCGGTGGGCAGGGGGCGATTCCAATGAGCAGTTCTTC. It codes for CSVELRWAGGDSNEQFF.

This clonotype has at least ten counts. The V and J genes are TRBV12-3 or TRBV12-4 and TRBJ2-5; no reliable D call. The CDR3 loop spans 12 amino acids. Trimming pared 6 bases from V and 7 bases from J, leaving 12 bases between. This chain's CDR3 is CASSSVYGTQYF. For the CDR3, the DNA is TGTGCCAGCAGCTCTGTTTATGGGACCCAGTACTTC.

The CDR3 nucleotides are TGTGCCACCCAGGGTGTCCAAAACATTCAGTACTTC. The encoded protein is CATQGVQNIQYF. V gene TRBV19 combines with J gene TRBJ2-4; possibly TRBD1 for D (5 bases). The ends were cut back, 10 bases at V and 5 bases at J, with 12 bases in the middle. The CDR3 has 12 residues. Germline V gene lookup returns CDR1 LNHDA and CDR2 SQIVND (reference sequence).